The 23 T cell receptor beta chains in this list originate from one sample, sequenced in a study of T cell clonality in common variable immunodeficiency. No antigen has been identified for these receptors. Study conclusions and caveats: Reportedly, TCR beta sequences from common variable immunodeficiency showed fewer deletions and N-nucleotide insertions.

TCRdb's table, derived via immunoSEQ multiplex PCR, lists solely in-frame clones and lacks some. This sample comprises some 11,000 clones, none seen once only. The sequencing input was peripheral blood mononuclear cells. The receptors shown here come from a human donor with common variable immunodeficiency.

This clone has more than one count but fewer than ten. The read terminates 3 residues ahead of where the CDR3 ends, so the germline J gene completes it. The chain links TRBV19 to TRBJ1-2; D may be TRBD1 (5 bases). V gave up 5 bases and J gave up 4 bases, with 17 bases separating them. The CDR3 extends over 15 amino acids. Germline V gene data show CDR1 as LNHDA and CDR2 as SQIVND (reference sequence). The sequenced CDR3 bases are TGTGCCAGTAGTGGGTGGAAGACAGATGCCTATGGC. It is translated as CASSGWKTDAYG. In full, the CDR3 reads CASSGWKTDAYGYTF.

Details on this clone: The read stops 3 residues short of the end of the CDR3; the missing end is completed from the germline J gene. The J gene is TRBJ1-1, the V gene TRBV5-6; TRBD1 matches 7 bases. The germline V gene has CDR1 SGHDT and CDR2 YYEEEE. This CDR3 has 13 residues. Trimming cost V 7 bases and J 0 bases; bases outside gene matches: 3. Partial CDR3 DNA: TGTGCCAGCGTACAGGGGATGAACACTGAA. This gives the protein CASVQGMNTE. The entire CDR3 reads CASVQGMNTEAFF. The full variable domain, completed using reference TRBV5-6 and TRBJ1-1, is DAGVTQSPTHLIKTRGQQVTLRCSPKSGHDTVSWYQQALGQGPQFIFQYYEEEERQRGNFPDRFSGHQFPNYSSELNVNALLLGDSALYLCASVQGMNTEAFFGQGTRLTVV.

This clone is medium-sized by share. The read terminates 3 residues before the CDR3 end, so the remaining end is supplied by the germline J gene. The chain links TRBV18 to TRBJ2-4, with 7 nucleotides matching TRBD1. This CDR3 region has 17 residues. In germline, CDR1 is KGHSH, CDR2 LQKENI. The junction had 10 bases not matched to a gene; V was cut back by 3 bases and J by 2 bases. The sequenced part of the CDR3 DNA is TGTGCCAGCTCACCCAAACATGGACAGGAATCCAAAAACATT. It is translated as CASSPKHGQESKNI. The CDR3 in full is CASSPKHGQESKNIQYF.

This clone was counted a few times. The CDR3 end falls 3 residues outside the read, so it is completed with the germline J gene. The chain links TRBV30 to TRBJ2-7; 8 positions agree with TRBD2. The CDR3 runs 12 residues. Germline values: CDR1 GTSNPN, CDR2 SVGIG (reference sequence). Unmatched junction bases numbered 6, after V lost 8 bases and J lost 3 bases. The CDR3 spells CARGGGYYEQYF. The covered CDR3 bases are TGTGCCCGGGGGGGAGGGTACTACGAG.

This clone appeared a few times. The read gets to within 3 residues of the CDR3 end, and the germline J gene fills in the rest. The chain uses TRBV2 and TRBJ1-2, with a weak D call TRBD1 (6 bases). Germline CDR1 SNHLY, CDR2 FYNNEI. The CDR3 consists of 10 residues. Here the CDR3 reads CASVDRGYTF. The covered CDR3 bases are TGTGCCAGCGTAGACAGGGGC.

This clone is deemed medium-sized (0.01 to 0.1%). The observed sequence ends 3 residues before the CDR3 terminus, with the missing tail filled in from the germline J gene. The rearrangement uses TRBV5-1 and TRBJ2-7; D is unresolved. Germline V gene lookup returns CDR1 SGHRS and CDR2 YFSETQ. The length of the CDR3 is 14 residues. V gave up 6 bases and J gave up 3 bases, with 16 bases separating them. The sequenced CDR3 bases are TGCGCCAGCAAAAAGACACTCACAGACTACGAG. Translated: CASKKTLTDYE. The CDR3 in full is CASKKTLTDYEQYF. The variable domain in full, completed from reference TRBV5-1 and TRBJ2-7, reads KAGVTQTPRYLIKTRGQQVTLSCSPISGHRSVSWYQQTPGQGLQFLFEYFSETQRNKGNFPGRFSGRQFSNSRSEMNVSTLELGDSALYLCASKKTLTDYEQYFGPGTRLTVT.

In this sample, this clone turned up a few times. The CDR3 end is not reached by the read, which stops 3 residues before it; the germline J gene fills it in. The chain is built from TRBV19 and TRBJ1-3; 7 bases match TRBD1. This CDR3 region has 15 residues. The germline gives CDR1 LNHDA, CDR2 SQIVND (reference sequence). V shed 3 bases, J shed 2 bases, and the junction held 4 bases outside the gene matches. CDR3 protein: CASSIPTGTGNTIYF. Incomplete CDR3 DNA: TGTGCCAGTAGTATCCCGACAGGGACTGGAAACACC.

This clone showed up many times. The read finishes 3 residues shy of the CDR3 end, and the germline J gene is used to complete it. This chain links TRBV30 with TRBJ2-1; TRBD2 is a possible D gene (6 bases). The CDR3 runs 14 residues. Germline V lookup: CDR1 GTSNPN, CDR2 SVGIG (reference sequence). Trimming shortened V by 0 bases and J by 9 bases, and 15 bases separated the two germline ends. CDR3 sequence: CAWSVAGMGGEQFF. The sequenced CDR3 bases are TGTGCCTGGAGTGTGGCAGGGATGGGGGGTGAG.

Comment on this clone: Read coverage stops 3 residues before the CDR3 terminus; the germline J gene supplies the remainder. V is TRBV2 and J is TRBJ2-7; TRBD2 agrees at 8 bases. The CDR3 has 14 residues. The germline V gene encodes CDR1 SNHLY and CDR2 FYNNEI. V trimming: 8 bases; J trimming: 0 bases; junction bases outside the gene matches: 6. Here the CDR3 reads CASRGGRPSYEQYF. The CDR3 DNA, read in part, is TGTGCCAGCCGGGGGGGGAGACCCTCCTACGAG.

In this sample, this clone turned up a few times. The part of the CDR3 DNA that was read is TGTGCCAGTAGTCCCGTAGCGGGGGGGCCGGAGACC. Translation gives CASSPVAGGPET. The full CDR3 is CASSPVAGGPETQYF. The V call is TRBV19, the J call TRBJ2-5, with 11 nucleotides matching TRBD2. The read ends 3 residues early relative to the CDR3; the germline J gene fills the gap. CDR1 and CDR2 (germline): LNHDA, SQIVND (reference sequence). This CDR3 has 15 amino acids. Germline trimming cut 5 bases from V and 5 bases from J; bases unmatched to any gene: 7.

In its sample, this clone was seen many times. With the read ending 3 residues before the CDR3 end, the germline J gene is used to fill in that end. This rearrangement joins TRBV30 to TRBJ2-3; TRBD1 might be the D (6 bases). The CDR3 sequence is 14 residues long. V was cut by 0 bases and J by 1 base, with 8 bases left in between. Looked up from germline, CDR1 is GTSNPN and CDR2 is SVGIG (reference sequence). Partial CDR3 DNA: TGTGCCTGGAGTGTAAACAGGGGCACAGATACG. This gives the protein CAWSVNRGTDT. The entire CDR3 protein reads CAWSVNRGTDTQYF.

In this sample, this clone turned up a few times. CDR3 DNA (partial): TGCGCCAGCAGCTTTGCGGACACGAGCTACAATGAG. It is translated as CASSFADTSYNE. The full CDR3 protein is CASSFADTSYNEQFF. The J gene is TRBJ2-1, the V gene TRBV5-1, with D perhaps TRBD1 (5 bases). The missing CDR3 end, 3 residues past where the read stops, is filled in from the germline J gene. The CDR3 length is 15 residues. Germline V CDR1 and CDR2: SGHRS, YFSETQ. The ends were cut back, 2 bases at V and 3 bases at J, with 12 bases in the middle.

This clone is termed medium-sized (0.01 to 0.1%). The CDR3 extends 3 residues past the end of the read, so its final part is completed from the germline J gene. The chain has TRBV20-1 and TRBJ1-2; unclear D gene. The CDR3 contains 12 residues. Trimming pared 5 bases from V and 5 bases from J, leaving 12 bases between. CDR1 is DFQATT, CDR2 SNEGSKA, per germline (reference sequence). The CDR3 is CSAQAGDYGYTF. The sequenced CDR3 bases are TGCAGTGCTCAAGCCGGGGATTATGGC.

This clone has ten or more counts. The CDR3 end lies 3 residues beyond the end of the read and is filled in from the germline J gene. The chain joins TRBV2 to TRBJ1-5; 8 nucleotides line up with TRBD1. V gave up 3 bases and J gave up 6 bases; unmatched junction bases: 7. The V gene's germline CDR1 is SNHLY and CDR2 FYNNEI. The length of the CDR3 is 15 residues. Here the CDR3 reads CASSDDRGGIQPQHF. The sequenced CDR3 bases are TGTGCCAGCAGTGACGACAGGGGAGGGATTCAGCCC.

A word on this clone: Read data end 3 residues before the CDR3 end; the end is taken from the germline J gene. V and J are TRBV18 and TRBJ1-6; TRBD1 might be the D (5 bases). Trimming took off 3 bases at V and 7 bases at J, with 13 bases between the two ends. The CDR3 length is 15 residues. In germline, CDR1 is KGHSH, CDR2 LQKENI. CDR3 residues: CASSPRGLFNSPLHF. The part of the CDR3 DNA that was read is TGTGCCAGCTCACCGCGGGGACTGTTCAATTCACCC.

On this clone itself: The DNA ends 3 residues before the CDR3 does, and the rest of the CDR3 is filled in from the germline J gene. The chain recombines TRBV6-1 with TRBJ1-1, with D hard to call. Germline CDR1 reads MNHNS; CDR2 reads SASEGT. This CDR3 spans 12 amino acids. The CDR3 is CASSDIRVWAFF. CDR3 DNA (partial): TGTGCCAGCAGTGATATTAGGGTGTGG.

This clone was seen only a few times. The CDR3 end lies 3 residues beyond the end of the read and is filled in from the germline J gene. The chain has TRBV5-1 and TRBJ2-7, with D perhaps matching TRBD1 (6 bases). The germline gives CDR1 SGHRS, CDR2 YFSETQ. V was clipped by 0 bases and J by 0 bases, with 10 bases between them. The CDR3 length is 15 residues. CDR3 region: CASSLEQGPSYEQYF. The CDR3 DNA, read in part, is TGCGCCAGCAGCTTGGAGCAGGGGCCCTCCTACGAG.

By share, this clone ranks as medium-sized. The read stops 3 residues short of the end of the CDR3; the missing end is completed from the germline J gene. V usage is TRBV5-5 and J usage is TRBJ1-2, with 7 bases that match TRBD1. This CDR3 contains 14 residues. Trimming took 5 bases from V and 4 from J; bases not matched to a gene: 8. From germline, CDR1 is SGHKS and CDR2 YYEKEE (reference sequence). The part of the CDR3 DNA that was read is TGTGCCAGCAGGGGACAAGGGGGCTTCTATGGC. Translation gives CASRGQGGFYG. The full-length CDR3 reads as CASRGQGGFYGYTF.

With respect to this clone: The CDR3 goes on 3 residues after the read ends, and that part is filled in from the germline J gene. The chain couples TRBV7-9 to TRBJ1-3; the D gene is possibly TRBD1 (5 bases). Germline V gene data show CDR1 as SEHNR and CDR2 as FQNEAQ (reference sequence). CDR3 size: 15 residues. V shed 5 bases and J shed 0 bases, with 11 bases lying between them. CDR3 bases read: TGTGCCAGCAGCCCCCGAGGGGACTCTGGAAACACC. Protein sequence: CASSPRGDSGNT. The full CDR3 sequence reads CASSPRGDSGNTIYF.

The sample holds many counts of this clone. The read halts 3 residues ahead of the CDR3 end, with the missing end drawn from the germline J gene. The rearrangement links TRBV20-1 to TRBJ2-3; TRBD2 is a possible D gene (6 bases). This CDR3 contains 16 residues. V lost 1 base to trimming and J lost 6 bases, with 20 bases between them. Germline V gene lookup returns CDR1 DFQATT and CDR2 SNEGSKA (reference sequence). The covered CDR3 bases are TGCAGTGCTAGAGCAGCGGGTACTGCCAGATACGATACG. Residues: CSARAAGTARYDT. The CDR3 in its entirety is CSARAAGTARYDTQYF.

As for this clone: The read falls 3 residues short of the CDR3 end, and the missing part is taken from the germline J gene. The chain links TRBV5-1 to TRBJ1-1, with 7 nucleotides matching TRBD1. V shed 0 bases, J shed 5 bases, and the junction held 13 bases outside the gene matches. The CDR3 length is 17 residues. The germline CDR1 and CDR2 sequences are SGHRS and YFSETQ. CDR3 DNA, as far as it was read: TGCGCCAGCAGCTTGGTTTTTACTAGGACAGGCGAGACTGAA. It translates to CASSLVFTRTGETE. The entire CDR3 protein is CASSLVFTRTGETEAFF.

In the case of this clone: Read data end 3 residues before the CDR3 end; the end is taken from the germline J gene. The chain has TRBV18 and TRBJ1-2; TRBD1 aligns across 10 bases. The CDR3 has 14 amino acids. With 4 bases clipped from V and 5 bases from J, the junction kept 4 bases outside the gene matches. Germline assignment: CDR1 KGHSH and CDR2 LQKENI. The sequenced part of the CDR3 DNA is TGTGCCAGCTCACAGCTGGACAGGGGGTATGGC. Residues: CASSQLDRGYG. The whole CDR3 region reads CASSQLDRGYGYTF.

This clone came up a few times. The CDR3 extends 3 residues past the end of the read, so its final part is completed from the germline J gene. The gene calls are TRBV7-9 and TRBJ2-3; the match to TRBD1 covers 8 bases. This CDR3 is built from 15 residues. Germline values: CDR1 SEHNR, CDR2 FQNEAQ (reference sequence). Trimming took 3 bases from V and 1 from J; bases not matched to a gene: 3. CDR3 amino acids: CASSFTGGRTDTQYF. CDR3 bases read: TGTGCCAGCAGCTTTACAGGGGGGCGCACAGATACG.